The 31 T cell receptor beta chains below were found in one sample sequenced in a study of vaccination and CD4 T cells after COVID-19. Once obtained from cultured CD4+ T cells, the DNA was sequenced using the Oncomine TCR Beta short-read assay. TCRdb reprocessed the PCR reads via MiXCR and lists one record per CDR3 protein. The table lists about 13,000 distinct CDR3 sequences, around two fifths of them singletons. Treatment indicated: roughly 10-day PBMC culture with coronavirus spike peptide pools or control peptides (ViraFEST assay). For these receptors, no antigen is known. The material sequenced was CD4+ T cells from blood, cultured in vitro. The receptors come from a human donor who had recovered from COVID-19.

The rearrangement joins TRBV12-5 to TRBJ1-6; possible D gene TRBD1, 5 bases. With 5 bases removed from V and 3 bases from J, the gap between germline ends came to 8 bases. CDR3 length equals 14 residues. The germline CDR1 and CDR2 sequences are LGHNT and FRNRAP. The CDR3: CASGEQGYNSPLHF. The DNA for the CDR3 is TGTGCTAGTGGTGAGCAGGGCTATAATTCACCCCTCCACTTT. The variable domain in full, with the rest retrieved from reference TRBV12-5 and TRBJ1-6, is DARVTQTPRHKVTEMGQEVTMRCQPILGHNTVFWYRQTMMQGLELLAYFRNRAPLDDSGMPKDRFSAEMPDATLATLKIQPSEPRDSAVYFCASGEQGYNSPLHFGNGTRLTVT.

The chain couples TRBV6-5 to TRBJ2-3, with TRBD1 identical over 9 bases. The J segment lost 6 bases and the V segment lost 2 bases, leaving 3 bases of the junction unmatched. Germline CDR1 reads MNHEY; CDR2 reads SVGAGI. CDR3 length: 14 residues. The DNA of the CDR3 is TGTGCCAGCAGTTACGGGACAGGGATGGATACGCAGTATTTT. Residues: CASSYGTGMDTQYF.

This clonotype occurred a few times. The chain employs TRBV24-1 and TRBJ2-3, with a weak D call TRBD1 (6 bases). This CDR3 spans 15 amino acids. The V end lost 3 bases, the J end lost 3 bases, and 12 bases lay between the germline ends. Germline V gives CDR1 KGHDR, CDR2 SFDVKD. The CDR3 protein is CATSDHKGQTDTQYF. DNA of the CDR3: TGTGCCACCAGTGATCACAAAGGACAGACAGATACGCAGTATTTT.

CDR3 DNA sequence: TGTGCCACCAGCAGAGCTGTACAGGGTAGGACAGATACGCAGTATTTT. Protein product: CATSRAVQGRTDTQYF. V gene TRBV15 combines with J gene TRBJ2-3, with a weak D call TRBD1 (6 bases). Trimming took off 1 base at V and 3 bases at J, with 14 bases between the two ends. The CDR3 is 16 amino acids. CDR1 and CDR2 from the germline V gene are LNHNV and YYDKDF (reference sequence).

This sequence joins TRBV7-9 and TRBJ2-5, with 8 nucleotides matching TRBD1. The J segment lost 2 bases and the V segment lost 5 bases, leaving 4 bases of the junction unmatched. CDR1 SEHNR and CDR2 FQNEAQ come from the germline V gene (reference sequence). The CDR3 sequence is 14 residues long. The CDR3 spells CASSAGTGQETQYF. The CDR3 DNA follows: TGTGCCAGCAGCGCGGGGACAGGTCAAGAGACCCAGTACTTC. The complete variable domain, with remaining parts taken from reference TRBV7-9 and TRBJ2-5, reads DTGVSQNPRHKITKRGQNVTFRCDPISEHNRLYWYRQTLGQGPEFLTYFQNEAQLEKSRLLSDRFSAERPKGSFSTLEIQRTEQGDSAMYLCASSAGTGQETQYFGPGTRLLVL.

The chain employs TRBV6-2 or TRBV6-3 and TRBJ1-5, with 8 bases matching TRBD1. Trimming removed 8 bases from V and 6 bases from J; junction bases left unmatched: 9. In germline, CDR1 is MNHEY, CDR2 SVGEGT. The CDR3 has 14 residues. CDR3 sequence: CASGRTGGLQPQHF. In DNA, the CDR3 is TGTGCCAGCGGAAGAACAGGGGGGCTTCAGCCCCAGCATTTT.

The chain recombines TRBV5-4 with TRBJ2-2; TRBD1 agrees at 9 bases. J gave up 4 bases and V 2 bases, and 3 bases lay outside the gene matches. The CDR3 covers 15 residues. Germline V gene sequence: CDR1 SGHNT, CDR2 YYREEE (reference sequence). This CDR3 reads CASSFETGGTGELFF. The CDR3 DNA reads TGTGCCAGCAGCTTCGAGACAGGGGGCACCGGGGAGCTGTTTTTT.

Only a few counts were recorded for this clonotype. The V and J genes are TRBV2 and TRBJ2-1; TRBD2 agrees at 9 bases. In germline, CDR1 is SNHLY, CDR2 FYNNEI. CDR3 length: 15 residues. V shed 6 bases and J 2 bases; nucleotides not matched to a gene: 5. The CDR3 region has the DNA TGTGCCAGCAGGCCCAGGACTAGCGCCTACAATGAGCAGTTCTTC. It specifies CASRPRTSAYNEQFF. The full variable domain, completed using reference TRBV2 and TRBJ2-1, is EPEVTQTPSHQVTQMGQEVILRCVPISNHLYFYWYRQILGQKVEFLVSFYNNEISEKSEIFDDQFSVERPDGSNFTLKIRSTKLEDSAMYFCASRPRTSAYNEQFFGPGTRLTVL.

There are a few counts of this clonotype. The genes are TRBV21-1 and TRBJ1-2; the D segment call TRBD1 is taken from the table without a DNA check. TRBV21-1 is noted as a pseudogene. The CDR3 is 15 residues long. CDR3 bases: TGTGCCAGCAGCAAAGCGACAGGGGGCATCTATGGCTACACCTTC. Translating gives CASSKATGGIYGYTF.

This clonotype was counted a few times. The V and J genes are TRBV6-1 and TRBJ1-6; D is possibly TRBD1 (6 bases). This CDR3 has 17 amino acids. Germline CDR1 MNHNS, CDR2 SASEGT. The germline V and J ends were trimmed by 5 bases and 1 base, with 15 bases remaining between them. CDR3 in DNA: TGTGCCAGCAGTAAGGGGGGGGTTTGGTCCTATAATTCACCCCTCCACTTT. Protein sequence: CASSKGGVWSYNSPLHF.

The chain joins TRBV6-1 to TRBJ2-7; TRBD1 matches at 11 bases. Germline V CDR1 and CDR2: MNHNS, SASEGT. J lost 6 bases, V lost 6 bases, and 7 bases had no gene match. The CDR3 covers 14 residues. CDR3 amino acids: CASSRTGGSGEQYF. CDR3 coding DNA: TGTGCCAGCAGCCGGACAGGGGGCTCGGGCGAGCAGTACTTC.

The chain couples TRBV28 to TRBJ2-3; a weak D match, TRBD1 (6 bases). Germline V gene lookup returns CDR1 MDHEN and CDR2 SYDVKM. V lost 1 base, J lost 4 bases, and 12 bases lay in between. The CDR3 runs to 15 residues. CDR3 amino acids: CASSLSRGYADTQYF. In nucleotides, the CDR3 is TGTGCCAGCAGTTTATCGAGGGGGTACGCAGATACGCAGTATTTT. The whole variable domain, filled in from reference TRBV28 and TRBJ2-3, reads DVKVTQSSRYLVKRTGEKVFLECVQDMDHENMFWYRQDPGLGLRLIYFSYDVKMKEKGDIPEGYSVSREKKERFSLILESASTNQTSMYLCASSLSRGYADTQYFGPGTRLTVL.

A single count supports this clonotype. The chain links TRBV11-2 to TRBJ2-1; unclear D gene. CDR1 and CDR2 from the germline V gene are SGHAT and FQNNGV. The CDR3 extends over 15 amino acids. V lost 5 bases and J 4 bases, leaving 15 bases between the germline ends. DNA of the CDR3: TGTGCCAGCAGCCCACTTAAAGGGAAATACAATGAGCAGTTCTTC. Protein: CASSPLKGKYNEQFF.

This clonotype has only a few counts. The chain combines TRBV24-1 with TRBJ2-7; 9 bases are shared with TRBD1. The germline gives CDR1 KGHDR, CDR2 SFDVKD. The CDR3 consists of 15 residues. The J segment lost 3 bases and the V segment lost 4 bases, leaving 6 bases of the junction unmatched. The CDR3 bases are TGTGCCACCAGTGACGCTGGACAGGGGCGCTACGAGCAGTACTTC. As protein: CATSDAGQGRYEQYF.

This clonotype was counted only a few times. This chain uses TRBV19 with TRBJ2-3, with TRBD1 matching over 9 bases. This CDR3 is built from 15 residues. Per germline, CDR1 LNHDA and CDR2 SQIVND (reference sequence). Trimming removed 1 base from V and 1 base from J; junction bases left unmatched: 0. CDR3 in DNA: TGTGCCAGTAGTATAGGGACAGGGGGCACAGATACGCAGTATTTT. Translating gives CASSIGTGGTDTQYF.

The chain links TRBV12-5 to TRBJ2-3; TRBD1 matches at 8 bases. The V gene's germline CDR1 is LGHNT and CDR2 FRNRAP. V shed 6 bases and J 0 bases; nucleotides not matched to a gene: 11. The CDR3 spans 17 residues. This CDR3 is CASGEQTGGSSTDTQYF. The CDR3 nucleotides are TGTGCTAGTGGGGAACAAACAGGGGGTTCCAGCACAGATACGCAGTATTTT.

This chain links TRBV4-3 with TRBJ2-3; D is unresolved. This CDR3 spans 14 amino acids. Germline V lookup: CDR1 LGHNA, CDR2 YSLEER. The ends were cut back, 2 bases at V and 2 bases at J, with 8 bases in the middle. CDR3 DNA sequence: TGCGCCAGCAGCCAACGCGGAAACACAGATACGCAGTATTTT. This sequence encodes CASSQRGNTDTQYF.

V and J are TRBV6-5 and TRBJ1-1; possible D gene TRBD1, 6 bases. Germline loops: CDR1 MNHEY, CDR2 SVGAGI. The V gene lost 4 bases and the J gene lost 4 bases, with 19 bases spanning the gap. The length of the CDR3 is 16 residues. This chain's CDR3 is CASSSTGSSRVTEAFF. The CDR3 DNA is TGTGCCAGCAGTTCTACAGGGAGTTCTCGCGTCACTGAAGCTTTCTTT.

The chain has TRBV18 and TRBJ1-5; perhaps TRBD1 as D (5 bases). The CDR3 covers 19 residues. Germline values: CDR1 KGHSH, CDR2 LQKENI. With 3 bases removed from V and 1 base from J, the gap between germline ends came to 22 bases. CDR3: CASSPTLSVGALSNQPQHF. The CDR3 DNA is TGTGCCAGCTCACCGACTCTTAGTGTAGGGGCCTTAAGCAATCAGCCCCAGCATTTT.

This sequence joins TRBV11-2 and TRBJ2-1; the D gene is possibly TRBD2 (6 bases). V was cut by 5 bases and J by 3 bases, with 14 bases left in between. Germline CDR1 SGHAT, CDR2 FQNNGV. CDR3 length: 15 amino acids. The CDR3 DNA follows: TGTGCCAGCAGCAGAATTGACGGGAGCTACAATGAGCAGTTCTTC. It codes for CASSRIDGSYNEQFF.

The chain has TRBV10-3 and TRBJ1-5; D is undetermined. Per germline, CDR1 ENHRY and CDR2 SYGVKD. The CDR3 has 14 residues. Between the trimmed V and J ends, which lost 4 bases and 4 bases, there was a span of 11 bases. Written as DNA, the CDR3 is TGTGCCATCAGTGGGGCCGGGGAAAATCAGCCCCAGCATTTT. Its translation: CAISGAGENQPQHF.

The chain uses TRBV6-5 and TRBJ2-2; D gene unclear. Deletions cut 4 bases from V and 4 bases from J, with 16 bases between. This CDR3 contains 16 residues. CDR1 MNHEY and CDR2 SVGAGI come from the germline V gene. The CDR3 region is CASSSTHFSSTGELFF. Here the CDR3 DNA reads TGTGCCAGCAGTTCCACCCACTTCTCGAGCACCGGGGAGCTGTTTTTT.

This chain's CDR3 is CSVGRTGRVNTEAFF. CDR3 DNA: TGCAGCGTCGGGCGGACAGGGAGGGTGAACACTGAAGCTTTCTTT. The chain couples TRBV29-1 to TRBJ1-1; 8 positions agree with TRBD1. Unmatched junction bases numbered 9, after V lost 6 bases and J lost 0 bases. Germline CDR1 and CDR2: SQVTM and ANQGSEA. This CDR3 spans 15 amino acids.

By its share, this clonotype is hyperexpanded. The gene calls are TRBV2 and TRBJ1-1; maybe TRBD1 (5 bases). V lost 6 bases and J 1 base, leaving 12 bases between the germline ends. The CDR3 spans 14 residues. Germline CDR1 reads SNHLY; CDR2 reads FYNNEI. The CDR3 sequence is CASSLGVQNTEAFF. Here the CDR3 DNA reads TGTGCCAGCAGCTTAGGGGTGCAGAACACTGAAGCTTTCTTT.

V is TRBV15 and J is TRBJ1-2; D ambiguous. The CDR3 has 12 residues. Per the germline V gene, CDR1 is LNHNV and CDR2 is YYDKDF (reference sequence). V lost 3 bases, J lost 7 bases, and 9 bases lay in between. CDR3 DNA sequence: TGTGCCACCAGCAGCGGGTTGGTTGGCTACACCTTC. Translated, it gives CATSSGLVGYTF.

The chain uses TRBV27 and TRBJ1-3; 9 bases are shared with TRBD1. The V gene's germline CDR1 is MNHEY and CDR2 SMNVEV (reference sequence). CDR3 length: 16 residues. V trimming: 3 bases; J trimming: 4 bases; junction bases outside the gene matches: 7. Here the CDR3 DNA reads TGTGCCAGCAGTTTGCAAGGACAGGGGTTAGGAAACACCATATATTTT. Residues: CASSLQGQGLGNTIYF.

The DNA of the CDR3 is TGCGCCAGCACCACAGGGGGCGAGACCGGGGAGCTGTTTTTT. This codes for CASTTGGETGELFF. The chain couples TRBV5-1 to TRBJ2-2; 9 nucleotides line up with TRBD1. This CDR3 comprises 14 residues. Trimming cost V 6 bases and J 5 bases; bases outside gene matches: 5. CDR1 is SGHRS and CDR2 is YFSETQ in the germline V gene.

This clonotype was detected a few times. V is TRBV5-1 and J is TRBJ2-3; 9 bases map to TRBD1. Germline CDR1 reads SGHRS; CDR2 reads YFSETQ. The length of the CDR3 is 16 residues. V was pared by 4 bases and J by 4 bases, with 10 bases of the junction left unmatched. In DNA form, the CDR3 reads TGCGCCAGCAGCCCCCGGGGACAGGGTTCAGCAGATACGCAGTATTTT. Protein: CASSPRGQGSADTQYF.

This clonotype was observed a handful of times. CDR3 residues: CASSSRDRGPGGELFF. As DNA, the CDR3 is TGTGCCAGCAGTTCGCGGGACAGGGGGCCGGGCGGGGAGCTGTTTTTT. The chain is built from TRBV12-3 or TRBV12-4 and TRBJ2-2; 12 bases match TRBD1. This CDR3 has 16 amino acids. Trimming at V came to 4 bases and at J to 7 bases, leaving 7 bases not matched to a gene.

The chain couples TRBV7-9 to TRBJ2-7, with 7 bases identical to TRBD1. J lost 6 bases, V lost 6 bases, and 8 bases had no gene match. This CDR3 contains 13 residues. Looked up from germline, CDR1 is SEHNR and CDR2 is FQNEAQ (reference sequence). The DNA of the CDR3 is TGTGCCAGCAGTTGGGACAGCCCCAGCGAGCAGTACTTC. It encodes CASSWDSPSEQYF.

V usage is TRBV6-1 and J usage is TRBJ1-6, with 10 bases that match TRBD1. Per germline, CDR1 MNHNS and CDR2 SASEGT. The ends lost 4 bases at V and 9 bases at J; junction bases unmatched: 3. This CDR3 has 14 amino acids. This CDR3 is CASSGTGGASPLHF. The CDR3, as DNA: TGTGCCAGCAGTGGGACAGGGGGGGCTTCACCCCTCCACTTT.